This TCR beta chain was captured by sequencing in a study of blood T cell repertoires in COVID-19. For the study at large: Samples of COVID-19 (acute and convalescent) were obtained from the United States, Italy and Spain. T cells, B-cell-depleted T cells, or PBMCs provided the cDNA or gDNA that served as material.

CDR3 size: 16 residues. From germline, CDR1 is ENHRY and CDR2 SYGVKD. With V trimmed by 5 bases and J by 6 bases, 7 bases remained unmatched. Authors' processing steps: Amplifying reference gene primers gave estimates of nucleated cell counts. The data were produced by immunoSEQ multiplex PCR, yet TCRdb's version contains in-frame clones alone and is incomplete. Clone size and V and J calls were adopted from that table, with D and trimming inferred from the DNA. Of approximately 210,000 clones in the sample, roughly 80% were seen once. The sequence was collected from a human donor in a cohort sampled during active COVID-19. The sequenced sample consisted of peripheral blood. The chain carries TRBV10-3 and TRBJ2-3; TRBD2 aligns across 14 bases. The CDR3 sequence: CAISKTSGRAKDTQYF. CDR3 nucleotides: TGTGCCATCAGTAAGACTAGCGGGAGGGCAAAGGATACGCAGTATTTT.